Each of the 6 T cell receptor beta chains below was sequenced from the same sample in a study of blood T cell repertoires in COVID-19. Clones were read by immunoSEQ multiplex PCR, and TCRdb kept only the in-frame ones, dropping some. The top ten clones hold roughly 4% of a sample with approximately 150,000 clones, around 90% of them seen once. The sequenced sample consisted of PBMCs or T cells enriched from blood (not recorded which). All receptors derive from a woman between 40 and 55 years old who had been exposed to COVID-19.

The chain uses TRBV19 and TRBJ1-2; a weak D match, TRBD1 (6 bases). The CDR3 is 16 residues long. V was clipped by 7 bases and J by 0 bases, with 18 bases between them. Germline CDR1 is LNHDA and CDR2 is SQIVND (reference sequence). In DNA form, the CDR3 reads TGTGCCAGTATCAGCCCCGGACAGCCGACTAACTATGGCTACACCTTC. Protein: CASISPGQPTNYGYTF.

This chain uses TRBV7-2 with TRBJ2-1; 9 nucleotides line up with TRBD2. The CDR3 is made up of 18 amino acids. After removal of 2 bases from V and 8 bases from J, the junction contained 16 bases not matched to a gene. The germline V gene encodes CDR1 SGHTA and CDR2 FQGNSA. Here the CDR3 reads CASSLPIEASGNFDEQFF. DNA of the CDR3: TGTGCCAGCAGCTTACCAATCGAGGCTAGCGGGAACTTCGATGAGCAGTTCTTC.

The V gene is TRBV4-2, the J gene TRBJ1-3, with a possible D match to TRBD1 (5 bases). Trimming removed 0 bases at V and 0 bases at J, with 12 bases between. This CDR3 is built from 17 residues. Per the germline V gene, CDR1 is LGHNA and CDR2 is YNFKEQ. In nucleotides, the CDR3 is TGTGCCAGCAGCCAAGATTGGGCAGGGTCCTCTGGAAACACCATATATTTT. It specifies CASSQDWAGSSGNTIYF.

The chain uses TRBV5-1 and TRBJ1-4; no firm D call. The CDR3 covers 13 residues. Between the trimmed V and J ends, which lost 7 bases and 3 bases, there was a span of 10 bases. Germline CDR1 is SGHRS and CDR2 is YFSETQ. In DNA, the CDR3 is TGCGCCAGCTGTGAGCGAGCTAATGAAAAACTGTTTTTT. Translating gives CASCERANEKLFF.

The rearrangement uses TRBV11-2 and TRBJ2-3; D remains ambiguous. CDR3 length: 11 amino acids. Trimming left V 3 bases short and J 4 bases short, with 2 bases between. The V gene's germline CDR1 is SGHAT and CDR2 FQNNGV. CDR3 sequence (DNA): TGTGCCAGCAGCTTCGCAGATACGCAGTATTTT. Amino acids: CASSFADTQYF.

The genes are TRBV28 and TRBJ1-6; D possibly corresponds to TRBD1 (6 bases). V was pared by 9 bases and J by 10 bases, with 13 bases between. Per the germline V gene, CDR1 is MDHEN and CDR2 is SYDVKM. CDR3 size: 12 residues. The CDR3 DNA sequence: TGTGCCAGTTTAGGGGGGGCCTCACCCCTCCACTTT. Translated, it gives CASLGGASPLHF.